This T cell receptor beta chain comes out of a study of blood T cell repertoires in COVID-19. The protocol was immunoSEQ multiplex PCR, while the TCRdb copy is restricted to in-frame clones and leaves out a portion. Altogether a few hundred thousand clones are present, about 88% being singletons, with the ten largest covering approximately 8%. The CDR3 totals 15 residues. Looked up from germline, CDR1 is MNHEY and CDR2 is SVGAGI. The V gene end was trimmed by 1 base and the J gene end by 4 bases; junction bases not matched to a gene: 1. The sample comprised PBMCs or T cells enriched from blood (not recorded which). The sequence was collected from a woman in her sixties who had recovered from COVID-19. V gene TRBV6-5 combines with J gene TRBJ2-3; the match to TRBD2 covers 11 bases. CDR3 residues: CASSYFSGGADTQYF. CDR3 DNA sequence: TGTGCCAGCAGTTACTTTAGCGGGGGGGCAGATACGCAGTATTTT.